This T cell receptor (beta chain) was obtained from a study of blood T cell repertoires in COVID-19. V was pared by 4 bases and J by 7 bases, with 7 bases between. This CDR3 spans 12 amino acids. Germline CDR1 KGHDR, CDR2 SFDVKD. This clone was recorded once. The repertoire was sequenced with immunoSEQ multiplex PCR; TCRdb's copy has only in-frame clones and lacks some. The table shows around 84,000 clones, with over 65% occurring only once. The chain carries TRBV24-1 and TRBJ2-1; D gene unclear. Input material: peripheral blood. This TCR came from a man in his fifties with active or convalescent COVID-19. The CDR3 spells CATSDPLNEQFF. CDR3 nucleotide sequence: TGTGCCACCAGTGACCCGTTGAATGAGCAGTTCTTC.